In this sample, the clone carrying this TCR beta chain turned up a few times. Antigen: not known. This sample is part of a study of response to subunit inactivated influenza vaccine. Study observations and caveats: It was the authors' suggestion that each seasonal influenza vaccination recruits few new T cells.

MiXCR, run by TCRdb on the RT-PCR reads, gives a single entry per CDR3 protein. The repertoire holds approximately 500,000 distinct CDR3 sequences, with less than 15% as singletons. V was pared by 6 bases and J by 7 bases, with 8 bases of the junction left unmatched. Germline CDR1 reads MDHEN; CDR2 reads SYDVKM. The CDR3 runs 15 residues. The source of this sequence is a man aged 45-65 years who received an inactivated influenza vaccine. Here the sequenced sample was PBMCs from blood, taken 11 to 12 days after vaccination. The chain carries TRBV28 and TRBJ2-2; 10 bases line up with TRBD2. The CDR3 region is CASSPSGRGVGELFF. In DNA, the CDR3 is TGTGCCAGCAGCCCTAGCGGGAGAGGGGTCGGGGAGCTGTTTTTT.